The 23 T cell receptor beta chains listed next were all sequenced from one sample in a study of blood T cells in healthy people across ages. Through a sample-barcoded 5' primer and a J-beta primer mix, a second PCR was run for roughly 6 to 11 cycles. TCRdb reprocessed the 5' RACE reads via MiXCR and lists one record per CDR3 protein. The table lists about 580,000 distinct CDR3 sequences, roughly 48% of them singletons. Sequencing used blood. All receptors come from a man older than 75 in good health.

The chain couples TRBV27 to TRBJ2-3; no firm D call. Germline CDR1 is MNHEY and CDR2 is SMNVEV (reference sequence). The CDR3 totals 16 residues. V lost 4 bases and J lost 2, with 16 bases in between. CDR3 amino acids: CASSSRNGPYTDTQYF. For the CDR3, the DNA is TGTGCCAGCAGTTCTCGCAATGGGCCTTACACAGATACGCAGTATTTT.

This chain uses TRBV20-1 with TRBJ2-4; 9 nucleotides agree with TRBD2. Germline CDR1 reads DFQATT; CDR2 reads SNEGSKA (reference sequence). V shed 6 bases, J shed 4 bases, and the junction held 4 bases outside the gene matches. This CDR3 has 13 residues. For the CDR3, the DNA is TGCAGTGCCCCGACTAGCGGAAAAAACATTCAGTACTTC. Translation gives CSAPTSGKNIQYF.

The gene calls are TRBV18 and TRBJ1-2; 9 nucleotides agree with TRBD1. The ends lost 8 bases at V and 0 bases at J; junction bases unmatched: 7. The CDR3 extends over 15 amino acids. The germline CDR1 and CDR2 sequences are KGHSH and LQKENI. The CDR3 spells CASHLGDRANYGYTF. In DNA form, the CDR3 reads TGTGCCAGCCACCTAGGGGACAGGGCTAACTATGGCTACACCTTC. Using reference TRBV18 and TRBJ1-2 for the parts outside the CDR3, the full variable domain is NAGVMQNPRHLVRRRGQEARLRCSPMKGHSHVYWYRQLPEEGLKFMVYLQKENIIDESGMPKERFSAEFPKEGPSILRIQQVVRGDSAAYFCASHLGDRANYGYTFGSGTRLTVV.

The chain links TRBV7-8 to TRBJ2-7, with D perhaps matching TRBD1 (6 bases). In germline, CDR1 is SGHVS, CDR2 FQNEAQ. Trimming left V 5 bases short and J 1 base short, with 12 bases between. The CDR3 sequence is 14 residues long. This CDR3 reads CASSRQGQSYEQYF. The DNA for the CDR3 is TGTGCCAGCAGCCGCCAAGGACAGTCCTACGAGCAGTACTTC.

The rearrangement uses TRBV9 and TRBJ2-3, with TRBD2 matching over 10 bases. The CDR3 consists of 15 residues. Germline trimming cut 3 bases from V and 2 bases from J; bases unmatched to any gene: 3. CDR1 and CDR2 (germline): SGDLS, YYNGEE. CDR3 DNA sequence: TGTGCCAGCAGCGGGGGACTAGCGAACACAGATACGCAGTATTTT. Amino acid sequence: CASSGGLANTDTQYF.

This clonotype has a single count. This chain links TRBV29-1 with TRBJ2-1; TRBD2 might be the D (7 bases). The CDR3 covers 15 residues. The V end was cut by 0 bases, the J end by 8 bases, with 17 bases between. The germline CDR1 and CDR2 sequences are SQVTM and ANQGSEA. CDR3 nucleotide sequence: TGCAGCGTTGAAGAGGGGGGGGCCGCTTTGGATGAGCAGTTCTTC. It specifies CSVEEGGAALDEQFF.

This chain joins TRBV3-1 and TRBJ1-1; tentatively, D is TRBD1 (5 bases). The germline V and J ends were trimmed by 7 bases and 7 bases, with 10 bases remaining between them. Germline CDR1 is LGHDT and CDR2 is YNNKEL (reference sequence). This CDR3 has 11 residues. CDR3 sequence: CASTGGGEAFF. The CDR3 DNA reads TGTGCCAGCACCGGGGGGGGTGAAGCTTTCTTT.

The chain carries TRBV20-1 and TRBJ2-7, with TRBD2 matching 12 bases. From germline, CDR1 is DFQATT and CDR2 SNEGSKA (reference sequence). The length of the CDR3 is 14 residues. The junction had 5 bases not matched to a gene; V was cut back by 6 bases and J by 2 bases. CDR3 loop: CSAGLAGNTYEQYF. The CDR3 DNA follows: TGCAGTGCCGGACTAGCGGGAAACACCTACGAGCAGTACTTC.

The chain has TRBV11-3 and TRBJ2-7; 7 positions agree with TRBD1. J gave up 1 base and V 4 bases, and 7 bases lay outside the gene matches. This CDR3 contains 15 residues. Germline values: CDR1 SGHNT, CDR2 YENEEA. CDR3 sequence reads: CASSSSRDSSYEQYF. The CDR3 region has the DNA TGTGCCAGCAGCTCGTCCCGGGACAGTTCCTACGAGCAGTACTTC.

This chain uses TRBV7-9 with TRBJ2-5, with TRBD2 matching 13 bases. The J call may be faulty, since TRBJ2-7 better matches the DNA end. The CDR3 runs to 16 residues. Germline V lookup: CDR1 SEHNR, CDR2 FQNEAQ (reference sequence). CDR3 DNA sequence: TGTGCCAGCAGCTTATTCGGACTAGCGGGAGATGGCGAGCAGTACTTC. Translated: CASSLFGLAGDGEQYF.

Only a few counts were recorded for this clonotype. The chain employs TRBV29-1 and TRBJ2-1; weak D call: TRBD1 (5 bases). V lost 7 bases, J lost 3 bases, and 13 bases lay in between. There are 13 residues in the CDR3. CDR1 SQVTM and CDR2 ANQGSEA come from the germline V gene. The CDR3 DNA reads TGCAGCGCCGACGGGCAGGGCTACAATGAGCAGTTCTTC. This sequence encodes CSADGQGYNEQFF.

The V gene is TRBV7-9, the J gene TRBJ2-7; the match to TRBD1 covers 8 bases. This CDR3 is 16 amino acids long. In germline, CDR1 is SEHNR, CDR2 FQNEAQ (reference sequence). J was trimmed by 3 bases and V by 1 base; bases with no gene match: 8. The CDR3: CASSLVSLGTGYEQYF. The CDR3 region has the DNA TGTGCCAGCAGCTTAGTGTCTCTGGGGACAGGCTACGAGCAGTACTTC.

This chain links TRBV6-1 with TRBJ2-7; D may be TRBD2 (6 bases). This CDR3 has 14 residues. Trimming removed 6 bases at V and 7 bases at J, with 19 bases between. The germline V gene has CDR1 MNHNS and CDR2 SASEGT. CDR3 sequence: CASRPSGQAGEQYF. In DNA, the CDR3 is TGTGCCAGCAGACCATCAGGCCAGGCGGGGGAGCAGTACTTC.

The chain joins TRBV7-6 to TRBJ2-7, with 9 nucleotides matching TRBD1. The CDR3 runs to 14 residues. With 5 bases clipped from V and 8 bases from J, the junction kept 10 bases outside the gene matches. The germline V gene encodes CDR1 SGHVS and CDR2 FNYEAQ. The chain's CDR3 is CASSASRTGVQQYF. As DNA, the CDR3 is TGTGCCAGCAGCGCCTCCAGGACAGGGGTCCAGCAGTACTTC.

This clonotype was observed a handful of times. This chain uses TRBV10-3 with TRBJ2-7; 8 nucleotides match TRBD1. The CDR3 sequence is 13 residues long. V was clipped by 6 bases and J by 6 bases; unmatched bases: 7. Per the germline V gene, CDR1 is ENHRY and CDR2 is SYGVKD. The CDR3 is CAIRTQGAGEQYF. DNA of the CDR3: TGTGCCATCAGGACTCAGGGGGCCGGCGAGCAGTACTTC.

The V and J genes are TRBV29-1 and TRBJ2-7, with D unresolved. This CDR3 has 12 amino acids. The V and J ends lost 4 bases and 0 bases respectively, with 7 bases between them. CDR1 and CDR2 (germline): SQVTM, ANQGSEA. The CDR3 loop reads CSVVGRSYEQYF. The CDR3, as DNA: TGCAGCGTTGTTGGTCGCTCCTACGAGCAGTACTTC.

The chain joins TRBV9 to TRBJ1-6; 7 bases are a match to TRBD1. This CDR3 is 15 amino acids long. Germline CDR1 SGDLS, CDR2 YYNGEE. V was pared by 3 bases and J by 7 bases, with 7 bases of the junction left unmatched. DNA for the CDR3: TGTGCCAGCAGCGCGACAGGGCAGGTGAATTCACCCCTCCACTTT. This encodes CASSATGQVNSPLHF.

This clonotype was seen a handful of times. This chain connects TRBV5-4 to TRBJ1-2; D uncertain. Per the germline V gene, CDR1 is SGHNT and CDR2 is YYREEE (reference sequence). With 0 bases removed from V and 3 bases from J, the gap between germline ends came to 15 bases. CDR3 length: 16 amino acids. The CDR3, as DNA: TGTGCCAGCAGCTTGGGGGCCAGGTTCACCGACTATGGCTACACCTTC. It is translated as CASSLGARFTDYGYTF.

The chain has TRBV7-6 and TRBJ2-1; D is possibly TRBD1 or TRBD2 (5 bases each). This CDR3 has 14 amino acids. V was pared by 4 bases and J by 6 bases, with 13 bases between. Per the germline V gene, CDR1 is SGHVS and CDR2 is FNYEAQ. CDR3 DNA: TGTGCCAGCAGCTCTTGGGGGAGAAGCAATGAGCAGTTCTTC. It is translated as CASSSWGRSNEQFF.

Details on this clonotype: A junction end diverges from the germline sequence, so it may reflect a read error. V and J are TRBV6-2 or TRBV6-3 and TRBJ2-1; the match to TRBD1 covers 9 bases. CDR1 is MNHEY, CDR2 SVGEGT, per germline. This CDR3 has 15 amino acids. DNA for the CDR3: TGTGCCAGCAGTTCACAGGGGGCGAAGTACAACGAGCAGTTCTTC. It yields the protein CASSSQGAKYNEQFF.

This sequence joins TRBV5-1 and TRBJ2-1, with TRBD2 matching 10 bases. The CDR3 contains 17 residues. Trimming removed 2 bases from V and 5 bases from J; junction bases left unmatched: 10. Looked up from germline, CDR1 is SGHRS and CDR2 is YFSETQ. CDR3 sequence reads: CASSFTLASGGHNEQFF. DNA for the CDR3: TGCGCCAGCAGCTTTACCCTCGCTAGCGGGGGTCACAATGAGCAGTTCTTC.

The chain recombines TRBV28 with TRBJ2-4, with 10 bases matching TRBD1. With V trimmed by 8 bases and J by 8 bases, 6 bases remained unmatched. The CDR3 is 13 residues long. Germline V gene lookup returns CDR1 MDHEN and CDR2 SYDVKM. As DNA, the CDR3 is TGTGCCAGCCGTCGACAGGGGGCTGACATTCAGTACTTC. As protein: CASRRQGADIQYF.

The count of this clonotype is one. The chain is built from TRBV5-6 and TRBJ2-3; perhaps TRBD1 as D (6 bases). Germline V gene lookup returns CDR1 SGHDT and CDR2 YYEEEE. V lost 4 bases and J 2 bases, leaving 17 bases between the germline ends. The CDR3 runs 16 residues. CDR3 amino acids: CASSPRGRGNTDTQYF. Here the CDR3 DNA reads TGTGCCAGCAGCCCTCGGGGCAGGGGAAACACAGATACGCAGTATTTT.